This entry lists 15 T cell receptor beta chains sequenced from one sample in a study of beta chain features in type 1 diabetes. All of the isolated RNA was reverse transcribed, so expressed TCRB transcripts were sequenced. Some clones are missing from TCRdb's copy, which holds only in-frame ones; the method was immunoSEQ multiplex PCR. The sample carries around 240,000 clones, around 9.6% recorded once. Sequencing input: naive CD4+ T cells from blood. The receptors stem from a woman younger than 35 in good health.

The CDR3 DNA sequence: TGTGCCAGCAGCGTAGCTGAGGGAAACGCTTTCTTT. This encodes CASSVAEGNAFF. The chain carries TRBV9 and TRBJ1-1; D not certain. This CDR3 has 12 amino acids. Per germline, CDR1 SGDLS and CDR2 YYNGEE. V gave up 0 bases and J gave up 11 bases, with 11 bases separating them. Full variable domain (remainder filled in from reference TRBV9 and TRBJ1-1): DSGVTQTPKHLITATGQRVTLRCSPRSGDLSVYWYQQSLDQGLQFLIQYYNGEERAKGNILERFSAQQFPDLHSELNLSSLELGDSALYFCASSVAEGNAFFGQGTRLTVV.

This clone was detected only a few times. This chain links TRBV5-1 with TRBJ2-3; weak D call: TRBD2 (6 bases). This CDR3 spans 16 amino acids. Germline V CDR1 and CDR2: SGHRS, YFSETQ. Trimming removed 5 bases at V and 6 bases at J, with 22 bases between. Written as DNA, the CDR3 is TGCGCCAGCAGGGTGGGCTTGCGACTAGAGGGGGATACGCAGTATTTT. Protein: CASRVGLRLEGDTQYF.

The rearrangement joins TRBV5-4 to TRBJ1-2, with TRBD1 matching over 8 bases. The junction had 8 bases not matched to a gene; V was cut back by 6 bases and J by 1 base. Germline lookup yields CDR1 SGHNT and CDR2 YYREEE (reference sequence). The CDR3 sequence is 15 residues long. The CDR3 region has the DNA TGTGCCAGCAAGGTTGACAGGGGCGTTAACTATGGCTACACCTTC. This encodes CASKVDRGVNYGYTF.

CDR3 amino acids: CSVVTGWPNYGYTF. The CDR3, as DNA: TGCAGCGTCGTAACAGGGTGGCCAAACTATGGCTACACCTTC. The chain is built from TRBV29-1 and TRBJ1-2, with D maybe TRBD1 (6 bases). V was clipped by 6 bases and J by 2 bases, with 16 bases between them. Per germline, CDR1 SQVTM and CDR2 ANQGSEA. The CDR3 is 14 amino acids. The full variable domain, with the rest looked up from reference TRBV29-1 and TRBJ1-2, is SAVISQKPSRDICQRGTSLTIQCQVDSQVTMMFWYRQQPGQSLTLIATANQGSEATYESGFVIDKFPISRPNLTFSTLTVSNMSPEDSSIYLCSVVTGWPNYGYTFGSGTRLTVV.

This clone was counted a few times. The chain has TRBV19 and TRBJ1-1; TRBD1 might be the D (6 bases). Trimming shortened V by 1 base and J by 2 bases, and 8 bases separated the two germline ends. This CDR3 comprises 14 residues. Germline lookup yields CDR1 LNHDA and CDR2 SQIVND (reference sequence). In DNA, the CDR3 is TGTGCCAGTAGTATAGTGGGGACAAACACTGAAGCTTTCTTT. Amino acid sequence: CASSIVGTNTEAFF.

The chain carries TRBV5-1 and TRBJ2-7; D is undetermined. The V end lost 0 bases, the J end lost 3 bases, and 10 bases lay between the germline ends. The CDR3 extends over 14 amino acids. Germline CDR1 reads SGHRS; CDR2 reads YFSETQ. CDR3 protein: CASSLGEPGYEQYF. DNA for the CDR3: TGCGCCAGCAGCTTGGGAGAACCGGGCTACGAGCAGTACTTC. The complete variable domain, with remaining parts taken from reference TRBV5-1 and TRBJ2-7, reads KAGVTQTPRYLIKTRGQQVTLSCSPISGHRSVSWYQQTPGQGLQFLFEYFSETQRNKGNFPGRFSGRQFSNSRSEMNVSTLELGDSALYLCASSLGEPGYEQYFGPGTRLTVT.

The V gene is TRBV2, the J gene TRBJ1-5; TRBD1 might be the D (5 bases). Germline values: CDR1 SNHLY, CDR2 FYNNEI. The CDR3 has 14 residues. V was shortened by 7 bases and J by 2 bases, with 12 bases between the two germline ends. CDR3 in DNA: TGTGCCAGCACATCGGGGGAGGGCAATCAGCCCCAGCATTTT. This gives the protein CASTSGEGNQPQHF.

In this sample, this clone turned up many times. The chain uses TRBV2 and TRBJ1-1, with D maybe TRBD1 (5 bases). Deletions cut 2 bases from V and 1 base from J, with 8 bases between. This CDR3 is 14 amino acids long. The germline CDR1 and CDR2 sequences are SNHLY and FYNNEI. Here the CDR3 DNA reads TGTGCCAGCAGTGAACTCCAGGGGAACACTGAAGCTTTCTTT. Translation gives CASSELQGNTEAFF.

This chain joins TRBV15 and TRBJ2-3; 9 bases are shared with TRBD2. V trimming: 1 base; J trimming: 4 bases; junction bases outside the gene matches: 6. Per the germline V gene, CDR1 is LNHNV and CDR2 is YYDKDF (reference sequence). CDR3 size: 16 residues. The DNA of the CDR3 is TGTGCCACCAGCAGAGTAGGCGGGAGGGCAGCAGATACGCAGTATTTT. It codes for CATSRVGGRAADTQYF.

In this sample, this clone turned up a few times. The chain joins TRBV4-1 to TRBJ2-1, with 14 bases lining up with TRBD2. Looked up from germline, CDR1 is MGHRA and CDR2 is YSYEKL. CDR3 length equals 17 residues. V was pared by 0 bases and J by 8 bases, with 6 bases of the junction left unmatched. In nucleotides, the CDR3 is TGCGCCAGCAGCCAAGACCCCGGGACTAGCGGGAGCTATGAGCAGTTCTTC. Encoded protein: CASSQDPGTSGSYEQFF.

The chain employs TRBV4-1 and TRBJ2-2; D possibly corresponds to TRBD1 (6 bases). Trimming removed 1 base at V and 4 bases at J, with 10 bases between. Germline CDR1 MGHRA, CDR2 YSYEKL. The CDR3 consists of 15 residues. CDR3 sequence: CASSQVGHLTGELFF. Written as DNA, the CDR3 is TGCGCCAGCAGCCAAGTGGGACACCTCACCGGGGAGCTGTTTTTT.

The chain recombines TRBV4-1 with TRBJ2-7, with 7 positions matching TRBD1. There are 13 residues in the CDR3. CDR1 and CDR2 (germline): MGHRA, YSYEKL. The V segment lost 2 bases and the J segment 6 bases; nucleotides outside the gene matches: 4. The CDR3 loop is CASSQTQGFEQYF. Written as DNA, the CDR3 is TGCGCCAGCAGCCAAACACAGGGGTTCGAGCAGTACTTC.

CDR3 protein: CSASRGVGYTF. CDR3 sequence (DNA): TGCAGTGCTTCCCGCGGCGTTGGCTACACCTTC. The chain recombines TRBV20-1 with TRBJ1-2; unclear D gene. Germline assignment: CDR1 DFQATT and CDR2 SNEGSKA (reference sequence). The germline V and J ends were trimmed by 5 bases and 7 bases, with 11 bases remaining between them. The CDR3 spans 11 residues.

CDR3: CASSYSGTRGIYEQYF. CDR3 DNA sequence: TGTGCCAGCAGTTACTCCGGGACTAGGGGAATCTACGAGCAGTACTTC. This rearrangement joins TRBV6-6 to TRBJ2-7, with TRBD2 matching over 8 bases. The CDR3 is 16 residues long. V lost 0 bases to trimming and J lost 3 bases; unmatched junction nucleotides: 7. Germline-derived CDR1 and CDR2 are MNHNY and SVGAGI (reference sequence).

This clone has just a few counts. The chain employs TRBV15 and TRBJ2-7; weak D call: TRBD2 (6 bases). The V gene lost 1 base and the J gene lost 6 bases, with 10 bases spanning the gap. CDR1 and CDR2 from the germline V gene are LNHNV and YYDKDF (reference sequence). The CDR3 extends over 13 amino acids. CDR3 DNA sequence: TGTGCCACCAGCAGAGCCGGGGGAGGCGAGCAGTACTTC. Residues: CATSRAGGGEQYF. Based on the CDR3 plus reference TRBV15 and TRBJ2-7, the full variable domain is DAMVIQNPRYQVTQFGKPVTLSCSQTLNHNVMYWYQQKSSQAPKLLFHYYDKDFNNEADTPDNFQSRRPNTSFCFLDIRSPGLGDTAMYLCATSRAGGGEQYFGPGTRLTVT.